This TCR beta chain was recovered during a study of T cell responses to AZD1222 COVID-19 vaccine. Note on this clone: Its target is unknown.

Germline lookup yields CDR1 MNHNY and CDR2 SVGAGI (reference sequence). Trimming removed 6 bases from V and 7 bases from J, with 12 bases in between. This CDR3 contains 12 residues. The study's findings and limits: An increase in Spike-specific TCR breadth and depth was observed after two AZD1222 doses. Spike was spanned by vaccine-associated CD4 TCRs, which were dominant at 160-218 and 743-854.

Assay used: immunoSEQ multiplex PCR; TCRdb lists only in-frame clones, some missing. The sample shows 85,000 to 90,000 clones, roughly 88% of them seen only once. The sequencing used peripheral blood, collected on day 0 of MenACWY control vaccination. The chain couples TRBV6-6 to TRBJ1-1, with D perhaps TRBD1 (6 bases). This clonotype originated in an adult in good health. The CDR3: CASRHREGEAFF. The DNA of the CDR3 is TGTGCCAGCAGACACAGGGAAGGTGAAGCTTTCTTT.